The entry that follows covers one TCR beta chain sequence. The target antigen is unknown. Relative to the germline gene, one junction end is altered; a read error may explain this. Treatment defined: some 20 received Ad26.COV2.S at low or high dose, single or two shots; 5 received placebo; per-sample allocation not given. Sampling took place 63 days after the first vaccine or placebo injection. Profiled with immunoSEQ multiplex PCR; TCRdb holds only in-frame clones, not every one. The sample lists about 400,000 clones, 80% to 95% occurring once. The sample is drawn from a study of Ad26.COV2.S vaccination and SARS-CoV-2 variants. Background on the study: In the COV1001 trial, the donor was in the Ad26.COV2.S arm.

Germline values: CDR1 KGHDR, CDR2 SFDVKD. CDR3 length: 14 amino acids. Study-level findings and limits: Participants in the vaccine arm had higher spike-specific TCR breadth; placebo recipients had lower. The TCR-based breadth and depth measures might underestimate overall T cell responses. After vaccination, reports described spike-specific CD8+ and CD4+ T cell responses as showing substantial breadth.

The chain employs TRBV24-1 and TRBJ1-1, with no clear D. The source was peripheral blood, collected in a trial of Ad26.COV2.S vaccine versus placebo. The TCR was taken from a person aged 18-65 years who received the Ad26.COV2.S COVID-19 vaccine or a placebo. CDR3 region: CAISDPRVNTEAFF. The CDR3 DNA follows: TGTGCCATCAGTGATCCTAGGGTGAACACTGAAGCTTTCTTT.